The 21 T cell receptor beta chains below were found in one sample sequenced in a study of blood T cell repertoires in COVID-19. Assay: immunoSEQ multiplex PCR; the TCRdb copy retains only in-frame clones and omits some. The profile shows some 290,000 clones, around nine tenths of them singletons. The sequenced sample consisted of peripheral blood. Source of these receptors: a woman aged 25 to 39 with COVID-19, enrolled during active disease.

This clone was found many times. V is TRBV24-1 and J is TRBJ1-1, with D hard to call. Trimming removed 5 bases from V and 6 bases from J, with 18 bases in between. The CDR3 is made up of 15 amino acids. CDR1 KGHDR and CDR2 SFDVKD come from the germline V gene. The CDR3 spells CATSAKGGSDSEAFF. The DNA for the CDR3 is TGTGCCACCAGTGCAAAGGGAGGGTCGGACTCTGAAGCTTTCTTT.

The V call is TRBV29-1, the J call TRBJ1-1, with a tentative D call TRBD1 (6 bases). V gave up 7 bases and J gave up 2 bases, with 14 bases separating them. Germline-derived CDR1 and CDR2 are SQVTM and ANQGSEA. The CDR3 totals 13 residues. The CDR3 DNA is TGCAGCGCTGAGACAGGCCTAAACACTGAAGCTTTCTTT. It yields the protein CSAETGLNTEAFF.

This chain connects TRBV28 to TRBJ1-4; perhaps TRBD1 as D (5 bases). Germline V gene sequence: CDR1 MDHEN, CDR2 SYDVKM. CDR3 size: 14 residues. Trimming cost V 7 bases and J 4 bases, with 13 bases left between them. The CDR3 protein is CASNMGGFNEKLFF. In nucleotides, the CDR3 is TGTGCCAGCAACATGGGGGGGTTTAATGAAAAACTGTTTTTT.

V gene TRBV28 combines with J gene TRBJ1-3; D is perhaps TRBD1 (5 bases). The CDR3 is made up of 15 amino acids. Germline CDR1 and CDR2: MDHEN and SYDVKM. Trimming took off 3 bases at V and 1 base at J, with 10 bases between the two ends. CDR3 sequence (DNA): TGTGCCAGCAGTTTTTCAGGGAGGTCTGGAAACACCATATATTTT. Translated: CASSFSGRSGNTIYF.

The CDR3 coding sequence is TGTGCCAGCAGTGAATACAGGGGGAACTATGGCTACACCTTC. Encoded protein: CASSEYRGNYGYTF. The rearrangement joins TRBV6-1 to TRBJ1-2; 8 bases align to TRBD1. The CDR3 length is 14 residues. Germline V CDR1 and CDR2: MNHNS, SASEGT. With 2 bases clipped from V and 2 bases from J, the junction kept 1 base outside the gene matches.

The chain recombines TRBV7-9 with TRBJ2-2, with TRBD1 matching over 8 bases. The junction had 7 bases not matched to a gene; V was cut back by 3 bases and J by 4 bases. The CDR3 spans 16 residues. Germline V CDR1 and CDR2: SEHNR, FQNEAQ (reference sequence). CDR3 DNA: TGTGCCAGCAGCTTTTCAGGACAGGGAGGCACCGGGGAGCTGTTTTTT. Translation: CASSFSGQGGTGELFF.

The genes are TRBV12-3 or TRBV12-4 and TRBJ2-7, with no clear D. The CDR3 extends over 12 amino acids. With 5 bases removed from V and 6 bases from J, the gap between germline ends came to 11 bases. CDR3 sequence reads: CASSRFGLEQYF. CDR3 DNA sequence: TGTGCCAGCAGTCGGTTCGGTCTCGAGCAGTACTTC.

The genes are TRBV3-1 (or the pseudogene TRBV3-2) and TRBJ1-2; 9 bases align to TRBD1. There are 16 residues in the CDR3. Germline-derived CDR1 and CDR2 are LGHDT and YNNKEL (reference sequence). With V trimmed by 6 bases and J by 3 bases, 11 bases remained unmatched. The CDR3 reads CASRKAPGQGDYGYTF. In DNA form, the CDR3 reads TGTGCCAGCAGAAAAGCACCGGGACAGGGTGACTATGGCTACACCTTC.

In the case of this clone: The sample carries other DNA sequences with the same CDR3. This rearrangement joins TRBV10-2 to TRBJ1-5; tentatively, D is TRBD1 (6 bases). CDR3 length: 15 amino acids. CDR1 WSHSY and CDR2 SAAADI come from the germline V gene. V lost 0 bases and J 2 bases, leaving 8 bases between the germline ends. CDR3: CASSESGGGNQPQHF. CDR3 in DNA: TGCGCCAGCAGTGAGTCAGGGGGTGGCAATCAGCCCCAGCATTTT.

The rearrangement joins TRBV29-1 to TRBJ2-2; possibly TRBD1 for D (5 bases). CDR1 SQVTM and CDR2 ANQGSEA come from the germline V gene. V was cut by 5 bases and J by 3 bases, with 16 bases left in between. This CDR3 is built from 15 residues. CDR3 in amino acids: CSVLDRTRHTGELFF. DNA of the CDR3: TGCAGCGTTCTCGACAGAACAAGGCACACCGGGGAGCTGTTTTTT.

The chain carries TRBV12-3 or TRBV12-4 and TRBJ1-4; a possible D gene is TRBD1 (5 bases). The CDR3 is made up of 13 amino acids. V lost 5 bases, J lost 10 bases, and 14 bases lay in between. CDR3 sequence reads: CASSLQARGKLFF. The CDR3 coding sequence is TGTGCCAGCAGTCTACAGGCAAGGGGAAAACTGTTTTTT.

The chain carries TRBV28 and TRBJ2-7, with 14 bases fitting TRBD2. The CDR3 spans 16 residues. Trimming cost V 2 bases and J 5 bases; bases outside gene matches: 5. Germline V gene lookup returns CDR1 MDHEN and CDR2 SYDVKM. The CDR3 spells CASSLRPGLAGDEQYF. DNA for the CDR3: TGTGCCAGCAGTTTACGCCCGGGACTAGCGGGAGACGAGCAGTACTTC.

V gene TRBV6-6 combines with J gene TRBJ1-2, with 7 nucleotides matching TRBD1. The CDR3 has 14 amino acids. From germline, CDR1 is MNHNY and CDR2 SVGAGI (reference sequence). The junction had 4 bases not matched to a gene; V was cut back by 2 bases and J by 4 bases. CDR3 loop: CASSYQGVRYGYTF. CDR3 DNA: TGTGCCAGCAGTTACCAGGGGGTGCGCTATGGCTACACCTTC.

The CDR3 DNA follows: TGCAGCGTCGACCTCGGGACTGGCACCGGGGAGCTGTTTTTT. As protein: CSVDLGTGTGELFF. The V and J genes are TRBV29-1 and TRBJ2-2; tentative D call: TRBD2 (6 bases). The CDR3 consists of 14 residues. Germline V gene data show CDR1 as SQVTM and CDR2 as ANQGSEA. V lost 6 bases to trimming and J lost 4 bases, with 15 bases between them.

V gene TRBV10-3 combines with J gene TRBJ2-7; the D gene is possibly TRBD1 (5 bases). Trimming took 6 bases from V and 0 from J, leaving 12 bases between them. The CDR3 has 14 amino acids. Germline loops: CDR1 ENHRY, CDR2 SYGVKD. CDR3 DNA sequence: TGTGCCATCAGGAACAGGACAAACTCCTACGAGCAGTACTTC. Residues: CAIRNRTNSYEQYF.

The chain employs TRBV10-3 and TRBJ2-1; TRBD1 is a possible D gene (5 bases). This CDR3 region has 17 residues. Trimming shortened V by 8 bases and J by 4 bases, and 24 bases separated the two germline ends. Germline V lookup: CDR1 ENHRY, CDR2 SYGVKD. For the CDR3, the DNA is TGTGCCATCGAAAAGGCGAGGCAGGGCCTAGGGTACAATGAGCAGTTCTTC. Its translation: CAIEKARQGLGYNEQFF.

The gene calls are TRBV28 and TRBJ2-2; 11 bases align to TRBD2. Trimming at V came to 5 bases and at J to 6 bases, leaving 23 bases not matched to a gene. Germline V gene data show CDR1 as MDHEN and CDR2 as SYDVKM. There are 21 residues in the CDR3. CDR3 in DNA: TGTGCCAGCAGTCCCCCCGTGGGGCTAGCGGGAGGCCGTCCCACCGCCGGGGAGCTGTTTTTT. It codes for CASSPPVGLAGGRPTAGELFF.

The chain recombines TRBV19 with TRBJ2-3; a weak D match, TRBD2 (5 bases). Per the germline V gene, CDR1 is LNHDA and CDR2 is SQIVND (reference sequence). Trimming took 3 bases from V and 0 from J, leaving 13 bases between them. The CDR3 covers 16 residues. CDR3 protein: CASSIKGEGSTDTQYF. CDR3 nucleotide sequence: TGTGCCAGTAGTATTAAGGGAGAGGGAAGCACAGATACGCAGTATTTT. The entire variable domain, with the rest obtained from reference TRBV19 and TRBJ2-3, is as follows: DGGITQSPKYLFRKEGQNVTLSCEQNLNHDAMYWYRQDPGQGLRLIYYSQIVNDFQKGDIAEGYSVSREKKESFPLTVTSAQKNPTAFYLCASSIKGEGSTDTQYFGPGTRLTVL.

This clone was detected once. The chain links TRBV4-1 to TRBJ1-1, with 8 nucleotides matching TRBD1. Germline V gives CDR1 MGHRA, CDR2 YSYEKL. The CDR3 sequence is 15 residues long. The junction had 10 bases not matched to a gene; V was cut back by 6 bases and J by 4 bases. The CDR3 protein is CASRPGQGRFTEAFF. The CDR3 coding sequence is TGCGCCAGCAGACCCGGACAGGGTAGATTCACTGAAGCTTTCTTT.

The chain employs TRBV6-5 and TRBJ1-5; 7 bases fit TRBD1. Trimming removed 5 bases from V and 8 bases from J; junction bases left unmatched: 6. Germline V gene sequence: CDR1 MNHEY, CDR2 SVGAGI. This CDR3 region has 13 residues. The CDR3 protein is CASSMGQREPQHF. The CDR3 coding sequence is TGTGCCAGCAGTATGGGACAGCGCGAGCCCCAGCATTTT.

The chain uses TRBV30 and TRBJ2-1; 9 bases agree with TRBD2. This CDR3 comprises 15 residues. Germline assignment: CDR1 GTSNPN and CDR2 SVGIG (reference sequence). V was pared by 8 bases and J by 5 bases, with 13 bases of the junction left unmatched. As DNA, the CDR3 is TGTGCCGCCGGTAAGGCGGGAGGGCCTAACAATGAGCAGTTCTTC. As protein: CAAGKAGGPNNEQFF.